This T cell receptor (beta chain) was captured by sequencing in a study of T cell clonotyping in hematopoietic cell transplantation. Assay: immunoSEQ multiplex PCR; the TCRdb copy retains only in-frame clones and omits some. The table includes 9,500 to 11,000 clones, roughly 89% detected once. V dropped 0 bases and J dropped 5; count of bases not matched to a gene: 13. The germline V gene has CDR1 MGHRA and CDR2 YSYEKL. The CDR3 extends over 18 amino acids. This receptor was obtained from a male patient aged 60-70 years who had an allogeneic stem cell transplant from an unrelated donor, so the T cells may come from the graft donor. Some clones in this sample may be carry-over from other donors' samples. The chain carries TRBV4-1 and TRBJ2-5, with 9 bases fitting TRBD2. Material: PBMCs, obtained 180 days after allogeneic stem cell transplant. The CDR3 sequence is CASSQDSLRLAGKETQYF. DNA of the CDR3: TGCGCCAGCAGCCAAGATAGTCTCCGGCTAGCGGGGAAGGAGACCCAGTACTTC.